This TCR beta chain was recorded in a study of CD8 T cells in Susac syndrome. Patients with Susac syndrome met diagnostic criteria defined recently for definite or probable disease. The length of the CDR3 is 11 residues. Trimming took off 7 bases at V and 1 base at J, with 7 bases between the two ends. Germline V gene sequence: CDR1 DFQATT, CDR2 SNEGSKA (reference sequence). With random hexamers, reverse transcription was performed on about 0.45 to 1 ug of RNA. Using its own MiXCR run on the immunoSEQ multiplex PCR reads, TCRdb lists one record per CDR3 protein. Of some 180,000 distinct CDR3 sequences listed, about 91% are singletons.

The J gene is TRBJ1-1, the V gene TRBV20-1; D ambiguous. The specimen was CD4+ T cells from PBMCs. This TCR was sampled from a human donor with Susac syndrome. The CDR3 sequence is CSGLGNTEAFF. The DNA for the CDR3 is TGCAGTGGTTTAGGGAACACTGAAGCTTTCTTT.